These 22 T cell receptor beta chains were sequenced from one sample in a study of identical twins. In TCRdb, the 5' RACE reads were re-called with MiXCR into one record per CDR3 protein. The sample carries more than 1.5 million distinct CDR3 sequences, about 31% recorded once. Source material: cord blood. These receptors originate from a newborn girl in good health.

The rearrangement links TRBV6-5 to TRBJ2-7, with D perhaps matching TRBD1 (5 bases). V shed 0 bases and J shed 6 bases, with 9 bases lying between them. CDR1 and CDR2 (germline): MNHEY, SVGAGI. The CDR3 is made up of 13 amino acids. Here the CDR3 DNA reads TGTGCCAGCAGTTACTCGGAGCAGGGCGAGCAGTACTTC. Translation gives CASSYSEQGEQYF.

The CDR3 DNA reads as TGTGCCAGCAGCTTAGCCCCGGGAAACCAGGGCCCAGAAGCTTTCTTT. Its protein is CASSLAPGNQGPEAFF. The chain employs TRBV7-2 and TRBJ1-1; tentative D call: TRBD1 (5 bases). This CDR3 contains 16 residues. Germline assignment: CDR1 SGHTA and CDR2 FQGNSA. Trimming cost V 0 bases and J 8 bases, with 19 bases left between them.

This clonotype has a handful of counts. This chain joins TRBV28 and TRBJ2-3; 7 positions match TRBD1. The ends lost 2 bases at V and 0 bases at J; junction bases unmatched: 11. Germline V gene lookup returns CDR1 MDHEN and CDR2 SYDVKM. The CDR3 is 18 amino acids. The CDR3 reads CASSLDRPGQPSTDTQYF. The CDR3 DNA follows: TGTGCCAGCAGTTTAGATAGACCGGGACAGCCTAGCACAGATACGCAGTATTTT.

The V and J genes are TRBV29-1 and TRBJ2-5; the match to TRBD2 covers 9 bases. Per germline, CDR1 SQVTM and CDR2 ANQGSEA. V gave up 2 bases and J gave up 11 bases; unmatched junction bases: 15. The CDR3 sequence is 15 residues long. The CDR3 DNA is TGCAGCGTTGAATATCCGGGACTAGCCCTTGCGAAGCAGTACTTC. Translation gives CSVEYPGLALAKQYF.

The CDR3 protein is CASSQDRGLRGPTQYF. DNA for the CDR3: TGTGCCAGCAGCCAAGATCGGGGACTTCGGGGCCCCACGCAGTATTTT. The chain couples TRBV3-1 to TRBJ2-3, with D perhaps matching TRBD2 (6 bases). CDR3 length equals 16 residues. The germline V gene has CDR1 LGHDT and CDR2 YNNKEL (reference sequence). Trimming cost V 0 bases and J 9 bases, with 19 bases left between them.

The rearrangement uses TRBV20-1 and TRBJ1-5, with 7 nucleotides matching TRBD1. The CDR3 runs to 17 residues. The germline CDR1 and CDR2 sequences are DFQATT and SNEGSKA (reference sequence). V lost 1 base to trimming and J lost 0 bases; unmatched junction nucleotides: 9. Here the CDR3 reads CSARGQGVFYSNQPQHF. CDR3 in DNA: TGCAGTGCTAGAGGGCAGGGGGTCTTTTATAGCAATCAGCCCCAGCATTTT.

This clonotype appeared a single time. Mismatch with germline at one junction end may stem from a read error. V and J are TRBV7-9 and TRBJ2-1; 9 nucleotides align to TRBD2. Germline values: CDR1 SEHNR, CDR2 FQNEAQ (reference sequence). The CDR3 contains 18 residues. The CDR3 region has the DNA TGTGTCAGCATCACAAAGATAGCGGGAGTTGGGCCTTACAATGAGCAGTTCTTC. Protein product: CVSITKIAGVGPYNEQFF.

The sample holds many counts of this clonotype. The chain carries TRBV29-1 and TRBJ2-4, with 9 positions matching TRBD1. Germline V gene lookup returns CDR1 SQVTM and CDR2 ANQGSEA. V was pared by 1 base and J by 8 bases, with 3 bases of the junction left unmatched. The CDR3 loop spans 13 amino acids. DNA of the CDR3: TGCAGCGTTGAAGTTAGGGACAGGGACATTCAGTACTTC. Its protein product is CSVEVRDRDIQYF.

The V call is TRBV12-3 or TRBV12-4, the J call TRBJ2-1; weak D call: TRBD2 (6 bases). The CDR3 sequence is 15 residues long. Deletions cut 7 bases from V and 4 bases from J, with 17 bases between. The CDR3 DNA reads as TGTGCCAGCAAACTAGCTAGAGGAGCGTACAATGAGCAGTTCTTC. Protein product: CASKLARGAYNEQFF.

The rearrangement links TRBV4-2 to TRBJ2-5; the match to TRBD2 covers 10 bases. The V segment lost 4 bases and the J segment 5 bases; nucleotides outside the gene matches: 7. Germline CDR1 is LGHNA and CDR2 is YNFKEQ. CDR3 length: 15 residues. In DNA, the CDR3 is TGTGCCAGCAGCCGTATTAGCGGGGGGCTGGAGACCCAGTACTTC. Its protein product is CASSRISGGLETQYF.

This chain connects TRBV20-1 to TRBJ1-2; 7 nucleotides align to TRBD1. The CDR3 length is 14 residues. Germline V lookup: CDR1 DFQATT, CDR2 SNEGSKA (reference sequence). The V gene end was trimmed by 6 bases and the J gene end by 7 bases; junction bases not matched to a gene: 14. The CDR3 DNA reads TGCAGTGCGAGAATGAGAGGGGGCTTTACTGGCTACACCTTC. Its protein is CSARMRGGFTGYTF.

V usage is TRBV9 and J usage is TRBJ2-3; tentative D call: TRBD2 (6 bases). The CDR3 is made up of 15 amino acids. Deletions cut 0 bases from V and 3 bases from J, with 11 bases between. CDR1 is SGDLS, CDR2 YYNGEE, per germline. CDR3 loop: CASSVVWGGTDTQYF. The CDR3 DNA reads TGTGCCAGCAGCGTAGTTTGGGGAGGTACAGATACGCAGTATTTT.

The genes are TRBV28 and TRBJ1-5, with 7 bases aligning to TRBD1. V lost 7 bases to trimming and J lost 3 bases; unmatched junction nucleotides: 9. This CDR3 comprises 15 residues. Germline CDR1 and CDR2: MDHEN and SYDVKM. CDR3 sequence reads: CASIKDREDNQPQHF. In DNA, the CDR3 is TGTGCCAGCATCAAAGACAGGGAGGACAATCAGCCCCAGCATTTT.

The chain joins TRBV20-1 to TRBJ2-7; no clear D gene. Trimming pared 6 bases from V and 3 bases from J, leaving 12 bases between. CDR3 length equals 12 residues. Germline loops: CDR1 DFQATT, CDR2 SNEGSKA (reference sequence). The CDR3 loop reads CSARPIRYEQYF. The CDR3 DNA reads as TGCAGTGCCCGACCGATACGCTACGAGCAGTACTTC.

The CDR3 loop reads CASSKTGTGRGNTEAFF. The CDR3 DNA reads as TGTGCCAGCAGCAAAACAGGGACAGGGAGAGGGAACACTGAAGCTTTCTTT. The rearrangement links TRBV21-1 to TRBJ1-1; TRBD1 was called by the table and not checked on the DNA. TRBV21-1 is reported as a pseudogene. The CDR3 runs to 17 residues.

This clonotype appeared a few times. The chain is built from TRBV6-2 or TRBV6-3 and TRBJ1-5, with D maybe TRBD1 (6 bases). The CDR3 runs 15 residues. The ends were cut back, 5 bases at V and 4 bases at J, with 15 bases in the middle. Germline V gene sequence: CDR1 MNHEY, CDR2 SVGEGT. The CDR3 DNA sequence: TGTGCCAGCAGTCCCACAGGGCCTGGAAATCAGCCCCAGCATTTT. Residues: CASSPTGPGNQPQHF.

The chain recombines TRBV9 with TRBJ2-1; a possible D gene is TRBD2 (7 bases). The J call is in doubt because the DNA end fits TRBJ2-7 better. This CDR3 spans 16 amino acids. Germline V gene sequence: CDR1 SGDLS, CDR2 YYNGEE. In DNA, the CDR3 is TGTGCCAGCAGCGCCCCTTCGGGGGAGGGGGACAATGAGCAGTACTTC. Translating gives CASSAPSGEGDNEQYF.

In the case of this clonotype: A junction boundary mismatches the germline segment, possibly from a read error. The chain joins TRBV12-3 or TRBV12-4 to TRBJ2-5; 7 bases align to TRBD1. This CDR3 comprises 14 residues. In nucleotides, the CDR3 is TGTGCCAGCAGTGTAGCAGGGGGAGTGGAGACCCAGTACTTC. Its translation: CASSVAGGVETQYF.

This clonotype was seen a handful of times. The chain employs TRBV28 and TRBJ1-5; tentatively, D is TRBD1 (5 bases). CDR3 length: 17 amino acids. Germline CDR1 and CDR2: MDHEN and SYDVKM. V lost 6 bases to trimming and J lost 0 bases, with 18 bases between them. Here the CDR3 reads CASSYIGAQNSNQPQHF. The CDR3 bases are TGTGCCAGCAGCTACATAGGGGCACAGAATAGCAATCAGCCCCAGCATTTT.

The CDR3 is CSARGGTRAAYEQYF. The CDR3 DNA reads as TGCAGTGCTAGAGGGGGGACTAGGGCTGCCTACGAGCAGTACTTC. The J gene is TRBJ2-7, the V gene TRBV20-1; 8 nucleotides line up with TRBD2. V shed 1 base and J 2 bases; nucleotides not matched to a gene: 7. CDR1 DFQATT and CDR2 SNEGSKA come from the germline V gene (reference sequence). The CDR3 runs 15 residues.

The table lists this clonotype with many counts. CDR3 residues: CASSQVRLGGYEQYF. The CDR3 DNA sequence: TGTGCCAGCAGCCAAGTCAGACTAGGAGGTTACGAGCAGTACTTC. The chain recombines TRBV4-2 with TRBJ2-7; a possible D gene is TRBD2 (6 bases). The CDR3 spans 15 residues. Germline V lookup: CDR1 LGHNA, CDR2 YNFKEQ. Deletions cut 1 base from V and 4 bases from J, with 14 bases between.

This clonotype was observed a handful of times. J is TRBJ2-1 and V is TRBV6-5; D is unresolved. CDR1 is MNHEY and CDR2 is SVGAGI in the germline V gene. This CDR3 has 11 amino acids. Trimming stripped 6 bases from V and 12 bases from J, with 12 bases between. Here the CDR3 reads CASSSHTGQFF. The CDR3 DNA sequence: TGTGCCAGCAGCTCCCATACGGGGCAGTTCTTC.